This T cell receptor beta chain was recovered during a study of T cell responses to AZD1222 COVID-19 vaccine. Points from the study as a whole: Increased Spike-specific TCR breadth and depth were observed after two AZD1222 doses. Repertoires were collected only later (after the peak T cell response had occurred). Just 5 to 7 people given AZD1222 tested seropositive at baseline.

The data were produced by immunoSEQ multiplex PCR, yet TCRdb's version contains in-frame clones alone and is incomplete. The table has over 80,000 clones, roughly nine tenths seen once. Per the germline V gene, CDR1 is MNHNY and CDR2 is SVGAGI (reference sequence). CDR3 length: 15 amino acids. J lost 5 bases, V lost 5 bases, and 5 bases had no gene match. Points on this clone: Its specificity is not known.

V and J are TRBV6-6 and TRBJ1-5; TRBD1 aligns across 11 bases. Sample: peripheral blood, taken 28 days after the second AZD1222 dose. The receptor comes from an adult who received the AZD1222 COVID-19 vaccine. The CDR3 region has the DNA TGTGCCAGCAGTGCCGGGACAGGGGGGCATCAGCCCCAGCATTTT. Residues: CASSAGTGGHQPQHF.